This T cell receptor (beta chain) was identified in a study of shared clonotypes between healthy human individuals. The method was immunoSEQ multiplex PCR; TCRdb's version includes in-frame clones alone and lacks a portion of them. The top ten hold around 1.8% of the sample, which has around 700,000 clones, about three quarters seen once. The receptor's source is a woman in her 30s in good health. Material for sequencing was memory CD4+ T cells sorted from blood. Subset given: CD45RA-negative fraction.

The CDR3 sequence is CASSSLGGVDHNEQFF. CDR3 sequence (DNA): TGTGCCAGTAGTAGCCTCGGGGGGGTCGACCACAATGAGCAGTTCTTC. The chain links TRBV19 to TRBJ2-1; 8 bases align to TRBD2. V shed 4 bases, J shed 5 bases, and the junction held 10 bases outside the gene matches. CDR3 length equals 16 residues. CDR1 is LNHDA and CDR2 is SQIVND in the germline V gene (reference sequence).